The clone carrying this TCR beta chain occurred many times. Germline CDR1 and CDR2: SGHRS and YFSETQ. The CDR3 contains 14 residues. V was pared by 0 bases and J by 4 bases, with 2 bases of the junction left unmatched. The sample originates from a study of T-cell reconstitution after alpha-beta-depleted transplantation in children. For TCRbeta, the library was prepared with unique molecular identifiers. TCRdb reprocessed the PCR reads with MiXCR, giving one entry per CDR3 protein. The sample has approximately 350,000 distinct CDR3 sequences, about 9.3% seen once. Sequenced material: PBMCs from the stem cell graft donor, taken from the stem cell graft. The chain recombines TRBV5-1 with TRBJ2-5, with 8 positions matching TRBD1. This clonotype was sampled from a human donor who donated a stem cell graft to a child with acute lymphoblastic leukemia. The CDR3 region is CASSLGQGRETQYF. DNA for the CDR3: TGCGCCAGCAGCTTGGGACAGGGGAGAGAGACCCAGTACTTC. The whole variable domain, filled in from reference TRBV5-1 and TRBJ2-5, reads KAGVTQTPRYLIKTRGQQVTLSCSPISGHRSVSWYQQTPGQGLQFLFEYFSETQRNKGNFPGRFSGRQFSNSRSEMNVSTLELGDSALYLCASSLGQGRETQYFGPGTRLLVL.